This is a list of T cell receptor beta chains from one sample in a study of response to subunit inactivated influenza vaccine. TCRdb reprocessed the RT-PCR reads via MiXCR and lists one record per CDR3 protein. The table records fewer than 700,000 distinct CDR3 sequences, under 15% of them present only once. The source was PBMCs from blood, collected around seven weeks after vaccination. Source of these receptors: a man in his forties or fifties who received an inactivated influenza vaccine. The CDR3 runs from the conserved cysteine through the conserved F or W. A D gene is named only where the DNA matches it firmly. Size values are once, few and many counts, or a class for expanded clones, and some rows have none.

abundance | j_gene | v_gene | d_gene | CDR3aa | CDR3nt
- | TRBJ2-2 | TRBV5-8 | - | CASSFFRGTGELFF | TGTGCCAGCAGCTTCTTCAGGGGCACCGGGGAGCTGTTTTTT
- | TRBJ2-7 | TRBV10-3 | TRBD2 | CAIKGTSGAYEQYF | TGTGCCATCAAAGGGACTAGCGGAGCCTACGAGCAGTACTTC
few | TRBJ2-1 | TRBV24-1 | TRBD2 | CATSEGGYNEQFF | TGTGCCACCAGTGAGGGGGGGTACAATGAGCAGTTCTTC
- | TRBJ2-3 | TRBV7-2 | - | CASSLRLGTDTKYF | TGTGCCAGCAGCTTAAGGCTGGGAACAGATACAAAGTATTTT
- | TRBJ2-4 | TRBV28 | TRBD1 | CASRSPGQKNIQYF | TGTGCCAGCAGGTCCCCGGGACAGAAAAACATTCAGTACTTC
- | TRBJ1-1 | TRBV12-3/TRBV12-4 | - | CASSPRTNRYTEAFF | TGTGCCAGCAGTCCGCGGACAAATCGATATACTGAAGCTTTCTTT
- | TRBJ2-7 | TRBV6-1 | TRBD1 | CASSPSRDSSYEQYF | TGTGCCAGCAGTCCAAGCCGGGACAGCTCCTACGAGCAGTACTTC
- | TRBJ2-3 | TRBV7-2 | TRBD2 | CASSLLAGGFADTQYF | TGTGCCAGCAGCTTACTAGCGGGAGGGTTTGCAGATACGCAGTATTTT
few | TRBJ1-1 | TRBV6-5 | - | CASSYSQGGGVGTEAFF | TGTGCCAGCAGTTACTCCCAAGGTGGGGGCGTCGGCACTGAAGCTTTCTTT
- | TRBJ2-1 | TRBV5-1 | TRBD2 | CASSLGLSVSSGLNEQFF | TGCGCCAGCAGCTTGGGGTTAAGTGTCTCTAGCGGGCTGAATGAGCAGTTCTTC
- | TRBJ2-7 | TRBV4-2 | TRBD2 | CASSQEGTSGRAYEQYF | TGTGCCAGCAGCCAAGAAGGGACTAGCGGGAGGGCCTACGAGCAGTACTTC
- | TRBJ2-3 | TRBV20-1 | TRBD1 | CSARRGQGVADTQYF | TGCAGTGCTCGGAGGGGACAGGGAGTGGCAGATACGCAGTATTTT
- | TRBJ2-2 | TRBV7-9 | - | CASSLWQSTGELFF | TGTGCCAGCAGCTTATGGCAGAGCACCGGGGAGCTGTTTTTT